The rows below give T cell receptor beta chains drawn from one sample of a study of PD-1 blockade in classical Hodgkin lymphoma. Profiling relied on immunoSEQ multiplex PCR, and the TCRdb table lists in-frame clones only, not all of them. The sample has about 97,000 clones, over 70% seen once. Here the sequenced sample was peripheral blood mononuclear cells (PBMCs), taken at baseline. Every receptor here comes from a human donor with classical Hodgkin lymphoma. The CDR3 runs from the conserved cysteine through the conserved F or W. D genes are given only for firm matches. Where a row states a size, it is once, few, many or the class of an expanded clone; other rows omit it.

abundance	j_gene	d_gene	v_gene	CDR3aa	CDR3nt
.	TRBJ1-2	.	TRBV4-1	CASSLLATGTYGYTF	TGCGCCAGCAGCCTGCTCGCGACAGGAACCTATGGCTACACCTTC
.	TRBJ2-7	.	TRBV18	CASSNSYEQYF	TGTGCCAGCTCAAATTCCTACGAGCAGTACTTC
.	TRBJ2-1	TRBD2	TRBV11-2	CASSKLAGIYNEQFF	TGTGCCAGCAGTAAACTAGCGGGTATATACAATGAGCAGTTCTTC
.	TRBJ2-1	.	TRBV21-1	CASSQRMGRGRGQFF	TGTGCCAGCAGTCAAAGGATGGGGAGGGGAAGGGGGCAGTTCTTC
.	TRBJ2-7	TRBD1	TRBV5-1	CASSLRGTGGRGEQYF	TGCGCCAGCTCCCTCCGCGGGACAGGGGGCCGCGGGGAGCAGTACTTC
.	TRBJ2-3	TRBD1	TRBV7-9	CASRGTGADTQYF	TGTGCCAGCAGAGGAACAGGGGCAGATACGCAGTATTTT
few	TRBJ2-1	.	TRBV12-5	CASGSLLTGNNEQFF	TGTGCTAGTGGTTCCCTCCTAACAGGTAACAATGAGCAGTTCTTC
.	TRBJ2-7	TRBD2	TRBV5-4	CASSLVASGRFNEQYF	TGTGCCAGCAGCTTGGTCGCTAGCGGGAGGTTCAACGAGCAGTACTTC
.	TRBJ2-2	TRBD2	TRBV15	CATSPPKTSANTGELFF	TGTGCCACCAGCCCGCCGAAAACTAGCGCGAACACCGGGGAGCTGTTTTTT
.	TRBJ2-1	.	TRBV19	CASSHSADSYNEQFF	TGTGCCAGTAGTCATAGCGCCGACTCCTACAATGAGCAGTTCTTC
.	TRBJ1-5	.	TRBV2	CASSEDGVFNQPQHF	TGTGCCAGCAGTGAAGACGGCGTGTTCAATCAGCCCCAGCATTTT
.	TRBJ1-3	.	TRBV9	CASSAAPGGLSSGNTIYF	TGTGCCAGCAGCGCAGCCCCCGGGGGGCTTAGCTCTGGAAACACCATATATTTT
.	TRBJ1-4	TRBD1	TRBV2	CASSETGGLNEKLFF	TGTGCCAGCAGTGAAACAGGGGGCCTTAATGAAAAACTGTTTTTT
.	TRBJ2-2	TRBD2	TRBV10-3	CATASGLAANTGELFF	TGTGCCACGGCCTCCGGACTAGCGGCGAACACCGGGGAGCTGTTTTTT
.	TRBJ1-4	.	TRBV6-1	CASRGQMNEKLFF	TGTGCCAGCAGAGGACAGATGAATGAAAAACTGTTTTTT
.	TRBJ2-1	TRBD2	TRBV27	CASSPLGGRIYNEQFF	TGTGCCAGCAGTCCCCTCGGGGGGAGGATCTACAATGAGCAGTTCTTC
.	TRBJ2-1	TRBD2	TRBV2	CASTRLAGNYNEQFF	TGTGCCAGTACCCGACTAGCGGGGAACTACAATGAGCAGTTCTTC
.	TRBJ2-6	.	TRBV7-3	CASDDRDSSGANVLTF	TGTGCCAGTGACGACAGGGACTCTTCTGGGGCCAACGTCCTGACTTTC
.	TRBJ2-7	.	TRBV18	CASSPRDSPYEQYF	TGTGCCAGCTCACCGCGGGACAGCCCCTACGAGCAGTACTTC
.	TRBJ2-2	.	TRBV7-9	CASSQGRDTGELFF	TGTGCCAGCAGCCAGGGGAGGGACACCGGGGAGCTGTTTTTT
.	TRBJ2-3	.	TRBV28	CASSILGGSQGDTQYF	TGTGCCAGCAGTATACTAGGGGGGAGTCAAGGAGATACGCAGTATTTT
.	TRBJ2-1	.	TRBV7-8	CASSLSEAHNEQFF	TGTGCCAGCAGCCTTAGCGAGGCCCACAATGAGCAGTTCTTC
.	TRBJ1-2	.	TRBV19	CATQQGWGYGYTF	TGTGCCACCCAACAGGGATGGGGCTATGGCTACACCTTC
.	TRBJ2-3	TRBD2	TRBV5-4	CASSRGVAGGAFTDTQYF	TGTGCCAGCAGCCGTGGGGTGGCGGGAGGGGCCTTTACAGATACGCAGTATTTT
once	TRBJ2-7	TRBD1	TRBV7-9	CASSLAGTGGYEQYF	TGTGCCAGCAGCTTAGCCGGGACAGGGGGCTACGAGCAGTACTTC
.	TRBJ2-7	.	TRBV6-5	CASSSPRQGSTYEQYF	TGTGCCAGCAGTTCCCCGCGGCAGGGGTCAACCTACGAGCAGTACTTC
.	TRBJ2-1	.	TRBV27	CASSLRGSSYNEQFF	TGTGCCAGCAGTCTTCGGGGGAGCTCCTACAATGAGCAGTTCTTC
.	TRBJ2-5	.	TRBV6-5	CASSYSATNQYF	TGTGCCAGCAGTTACTCTGCGACGAACCAGTACTTC
.	TRBJ2-1	.	TRBV28	CASSVPNEQFF	TGTGCCAGCAGTGTCCCAAATGAGCAGTTCTTC
.	TRBJ1-5	.	TRBV10-3	CAISEVGQPQHF	TGTGCCATCAGTGAGGTTGGACAGCCCCAGCATTTT
.	TRBJ2-5	TRBD1	TRBV11-2	CASRSTGGGDGETQYF	TGTGCCAGCCGGAGTACAGGGGGCGGCGATGGAGAGACCCAGTACTTC
.	TRBJ2-7	.	TRBV30	CAWSVLTGSSEQYF	TGTGCCTGGAGTGTATTGACGGGATCTAGCGAGCAGTACTTC
.	TRBJ1-1	.	TRBV27	CASSFSGGGFEAFF	TGTGCCAGCAGTTTCAGTGGGGGGGGGTTTGAAGCTTTCTTT
once	TRBJ1-5	.	TRBV27	CASSLSKTVLRPQHF	TGTGCCAGCAGTCTGTCCAAAACCGTGTTACGGCCCCAGCATTTT
.	TRBJ2-2	.	TRBV11-3	CASSLGTANTGELFF	TGTGCCAGCAGCTTAGGGACAGCGAACACCGGGGAGCTGTTTTTT